These 3 T cell receptor beta chains share one sample of origin, sequenced in a study of cytomegalovirus exposure and HLA in healthy donors. Primers: 60 Vbeta forward and 13 Jbeta reverse. Assay: immunoSEQ multiplex PCR; the TCRdb copy retains only in-frame clones and omits some. This sample carries 130,000 to 150,000 clones, around three quarters of them seen once, and the ten largest clones take 2% to 2.5%. Sequenced input: PBMCs. The receptor set was obtained from a woman between 18 and 29 years old in good health and CMV-seropositive.

V usage is TRBV28 and J usage is TRBJ1-2, with D possibly being TRBD1 (5 bases). Trimming removed 1 base at V and 7 bases at J, with 7 bases between. There are 12 residues in the CDR3. Germline V lookup: CDR1 MDHEN, CDR2 SYDVKM. In DNA, the CDR3 is TGTGCCAGCAGTTTATTGCAGGGTGGCTACACCTTC. Amino acid sequence: CASSLLQGGYTF.

The chain joins TRBV10-2 to TRBJ2-6; the match to TRBD1 covers 12 bases. Per the germline V gene, CDR1 is WSHSY and CDR2 is SAAADI. V shed 6 bases, J shed 4 bases, and the junction held 7 bases outside the gene matches. The CDR3 has 17 amino acids. The CDR3 is CASRTGTGGMGANVLTF. As DNA, the CDR3 is TGCGCCAGCAGAACCGGGACAGGGGGCATGGGGGCCAACGTCCTGACTTTC.

The V call is TRBV7-9, the J call TRBJ2-5; 9 bases match TRBD2. The J call is doubtful: the DNA matches TRBJ2-7 better. CDR3 size: 14 residues. Germline CDR1 is SEHNR and CDR2 is FQNEAQ (reference sequence). CDR3 nucleotides: TGTGCCAGCAGCCCGCGGGGGGGGTACCACGAGCAGTACTTC. Its protein is CASSPRGGYHEQYF.